The clone carrying this T cell receptor beta chain came up a few times. Its antigen is as yet unknown. One entry per CDR3 protein, called by TCRdb with MiXCR from the 5' RACE reads. The profile covers approximately 260,000 distinct CDR3 sequences, with roughly 8% appearing a single time and less than 4% taken by the ten largest. The sample is drawn from a study of identical twins. Study-level results: Findings came from cross-sectional statistics, without long-term follow-up of donors.

The CDR3 spans 13 residues. In germline, CDR1 is SGHAT, CDR2 FQNNGV. V was trimmed by 5 bases and J by 9 bases, leaving 11 bases between them. The same specimen was also included in a second study, on yellow fever vaccine responses in identical twins.

The sample was CD8+ T cells sorted from blood. This chain joins TRBV11-2 and TRBJ1-6; D perhaps matches TRBD1 (5 bases). This receptor was obtained from a woman aged 18-29 years in good health. The CDR3 is CASSPPDISPLHF. The CDR3 bases are TGTGCCAGCAGCCCCCCGGACATTTCACCCCTCCACTTT.